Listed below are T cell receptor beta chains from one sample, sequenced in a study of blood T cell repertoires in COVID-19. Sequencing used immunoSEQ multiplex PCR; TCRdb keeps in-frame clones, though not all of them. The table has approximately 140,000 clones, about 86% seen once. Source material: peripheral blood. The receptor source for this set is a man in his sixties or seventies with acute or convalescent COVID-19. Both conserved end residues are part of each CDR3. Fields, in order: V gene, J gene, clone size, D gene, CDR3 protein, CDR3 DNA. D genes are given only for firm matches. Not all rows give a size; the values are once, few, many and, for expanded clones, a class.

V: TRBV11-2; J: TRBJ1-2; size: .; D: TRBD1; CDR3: CASSPRQGSSYGYTF; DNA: TGTGCCAGCAGCCCCCGACAGGGTTCGAGCTATGGCTACACCTTC
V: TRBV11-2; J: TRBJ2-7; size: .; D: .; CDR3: CASGGTVSSYEQYF; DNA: TGTGCCAGCGGTGGGACTGTGAGCTCCTACGAGCAGTACTTC
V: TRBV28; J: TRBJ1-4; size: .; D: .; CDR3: CASRSRARGEKLFF; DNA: TGTGCCAGCAGGTCTAGGGCTAGGGGTGAAAAACTGTTTTTT
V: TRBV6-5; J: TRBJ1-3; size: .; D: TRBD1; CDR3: CASNDRGGGNTIYF; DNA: TGTGCCAGCAACGACAGGGGAGGGGGAAACACCATATATTTT
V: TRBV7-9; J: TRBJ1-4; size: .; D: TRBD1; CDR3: CASTGRDSYEKLFF; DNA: TGTGCCAGCACCGGCCGGGACAGCTATGAAAAACTGTTTTTT
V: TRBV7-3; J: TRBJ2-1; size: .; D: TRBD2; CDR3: CASSLSLAGADEQFF; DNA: TGTGCCAGCAGCTTAAGTCTAGCGGGAGCGGATGAGCAGTTCTTC
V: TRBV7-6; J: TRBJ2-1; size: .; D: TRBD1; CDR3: CASSLGQGLAYNEQFF; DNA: TGTGCCAGCAGCTTAGGACAGGGGCTAGCGTACAATGAGCAGTTCTTC
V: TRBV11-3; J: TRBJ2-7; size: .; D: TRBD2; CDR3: CASSLGGSVQDEQYF; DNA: TGTGCCAGCAGCTTGGGCGGGAGTGTCCAAGACGAGCAGTACTTC
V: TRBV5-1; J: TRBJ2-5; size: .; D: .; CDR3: CASSFRAGNSYQETQYF; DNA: TGCGCCAGCAGCTTTAGGGCAGGGAACTCCTACCAAGAGACCCAGTACTTC
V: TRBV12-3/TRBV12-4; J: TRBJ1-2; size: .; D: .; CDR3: CASRPRGTVGYTF; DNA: TGTGCCAGCAGGCCCAGGGGTACGGTTGGCTACACCTTC
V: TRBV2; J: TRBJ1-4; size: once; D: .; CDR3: CATSTNEKLFF; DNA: TGTGCCACCTCAACTAATGAAAAACTGTTTTTT
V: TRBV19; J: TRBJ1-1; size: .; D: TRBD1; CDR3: CASTPRGRDTEAFF; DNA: TGTGCCAGTACCCCAAGGGGGCGCGACACTGAAGCTTTCTTT
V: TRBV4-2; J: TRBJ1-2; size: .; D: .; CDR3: CASSQETGGHGYTF; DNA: TGTGCCAGCAGCCAAGAAACGGGTGGCCATGGCTACACCTTC
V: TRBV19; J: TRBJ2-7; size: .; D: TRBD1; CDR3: CASSPGQLYEQYF; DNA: TGTGCCAGTAGTCCGGGACAGCTCTACGAGCAGTACTTC
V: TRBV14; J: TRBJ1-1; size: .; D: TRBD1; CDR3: CASRSEQGMNTEAFF; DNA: TGTGCCAGTAGGAGTGAACAGGGGATGAACACTGAAGCTTTCTTT
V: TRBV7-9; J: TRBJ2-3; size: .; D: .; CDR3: CASSPSGSGTDTQYF; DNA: TGTGCCAGCAGCCCCAGCGGGTCAGGGACAGATACGCAGTATTTT
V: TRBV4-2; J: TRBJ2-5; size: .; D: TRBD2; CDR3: CASSALAGTSGRGGETQYF; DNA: TGTGCCAGCAGCGCCCTAGCCGGGACTAGCGGGAGAGGAGGGGAGACCCAGTACTTC
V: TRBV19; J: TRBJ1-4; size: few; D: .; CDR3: CASRDRDNEKLFF; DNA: TGTGCCAGTAGGGACAGAGACAATGAAAAACTGTTTTTT
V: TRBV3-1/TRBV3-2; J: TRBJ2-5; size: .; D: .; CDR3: CASSRDGGGGETQYF; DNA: TGTGCCAGCAGCCGAGACGGGGGAGGTGGAGAGACCCAGTACTTC
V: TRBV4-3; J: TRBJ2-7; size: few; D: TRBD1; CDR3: CASSQGQGISYEQYF; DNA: TGCGCCAGCAGCCAGGGACAGGGCATATCCTACGAGCAGTACTTC
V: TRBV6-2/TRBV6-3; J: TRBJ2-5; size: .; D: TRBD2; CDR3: CASSFRGSGRGETQYF; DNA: TGTGCCAGCAGTTTCCGGGGAAGCGGGAGGGGAGAGACCCAGTACTTC
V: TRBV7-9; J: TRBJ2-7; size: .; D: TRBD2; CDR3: CASSLGLAGREQYF; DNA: TGTGCCAGCAGCTTAGGACTAGCGGGACGAGAGCAGTACTTC
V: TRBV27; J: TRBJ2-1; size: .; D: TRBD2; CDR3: CASSSKGLAGGPHNEQFF; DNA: TGTGCCAGCAGTTCAAAGGGGTTAGCGGGAGGGCCGCACAATGAGCAGTTCTTC
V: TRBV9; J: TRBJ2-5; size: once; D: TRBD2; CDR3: CASSSPTRGLAGASGWVQETQYF; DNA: TGTGCCAGCAGCTCCCCAACCCGGGGACTAGCGGGAGCCAGCGGGTGGGTCCAAGAGACCCAGTACTTC
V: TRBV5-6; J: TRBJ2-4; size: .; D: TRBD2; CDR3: CASSGAGSAKNIQYF; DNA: TGTGCCAGCAGCGGAGCGGGATCGGCCAAAAACATTCAGTACTTC
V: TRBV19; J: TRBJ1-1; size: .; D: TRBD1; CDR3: CASSLGQGNTEAFF; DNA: TGTGCCAGTAGTCTCGGACAGGGGAACACTGAAGCTTTCTTT
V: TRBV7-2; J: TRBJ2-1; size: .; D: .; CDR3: CASSPGGWRDNEQFF; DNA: TGTGCCAGCAGCCCCGGCGGCTGGAGGGACAATGAGCAGTTCTTC
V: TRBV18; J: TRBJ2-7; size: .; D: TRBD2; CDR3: CASSPSGGQSYEQYF; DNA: TGTGCCAGCTCACCAAGCGGGGGGCAGAGCTACGAGCAGTACTTC
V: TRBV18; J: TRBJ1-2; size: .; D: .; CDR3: CASSPPFSGNPNYGYTF; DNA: TGTGCCAGCTCACCACCGTTTTCAGGGAACCCCAACTATGGCTACACCTTC
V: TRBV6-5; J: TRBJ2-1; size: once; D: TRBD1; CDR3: CASWRGQGIDEQFF; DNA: TGTGCCAGCTGGAGGGGACAGGGAATCGATGAGCAGTTCTTC
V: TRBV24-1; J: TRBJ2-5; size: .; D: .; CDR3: CATSRGGGLETQYF; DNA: TGTGCCACCAGCCGGGGAGGGGGATTGGAGACCCAGTACTTC
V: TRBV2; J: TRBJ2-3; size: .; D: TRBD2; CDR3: CASSDLAGITDTQYF; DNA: TGTGCCAGCAGTGATTTAGCGGGAATCACAGATACGCAGTATTTT
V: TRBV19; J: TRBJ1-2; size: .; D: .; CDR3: CASGQVDYGYTF; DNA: TGTGCCAGTGGTCAGGTGGACTATGGCTACACCTTC
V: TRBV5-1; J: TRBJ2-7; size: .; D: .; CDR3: CASSLDRVTGLEQYF; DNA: TGCGCCAGCAGCCTCGACCGTGTTACAGGGCTGGAGCAGTACTTC
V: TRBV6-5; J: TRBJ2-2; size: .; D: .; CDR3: CASRDRLTGELFF; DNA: TGTGCCAGCAGAGACAGGTTAACCGGGGAGCTGTTTTTT
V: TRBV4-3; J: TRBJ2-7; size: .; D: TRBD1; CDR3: CASSQGQGPSYEQYF; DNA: TGCGCCAGCAGCCAGGGACAGGGGCCTTCCTACGAGCAGTACTTC
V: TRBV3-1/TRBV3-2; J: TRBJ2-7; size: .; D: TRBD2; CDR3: CASSQWGEGLYEQYF; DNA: TGTGCCAGCAGCCAATGGGGGGAGGGCCTGTACGAGCAGTACTTC
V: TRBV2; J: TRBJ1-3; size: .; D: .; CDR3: CASHPGGLSGNTIYF; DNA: TGTGCCTCCCACCCAGGAGGCCTCTCTGGAAACACCATATATTTT
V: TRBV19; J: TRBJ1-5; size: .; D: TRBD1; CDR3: CASSIRPGGFQPQHF; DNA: TGTGCCAGTAGTATCAGGCCAGGGGGCTTTCAGCCCCAGCATTTT
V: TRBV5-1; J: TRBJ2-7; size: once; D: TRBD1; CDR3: CASSSLSGQGAGEQYF; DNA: TGCGCCAGCAGCTCGCTCTCGGGACAGGGGGCGGGGGAGCAGTACTTC
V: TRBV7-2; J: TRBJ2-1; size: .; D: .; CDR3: CASSLTPDYNEQFF; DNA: TGTGCCAGCAGCTTAACTCCCGACTACAATGAGCAGTTCTTC
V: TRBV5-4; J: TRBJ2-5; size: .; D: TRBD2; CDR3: CASSLSLAGQETQYF; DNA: TGTGCCAGCAGCTTGTCCCTAGCGGGACAAGAGACCCAGTACTTC
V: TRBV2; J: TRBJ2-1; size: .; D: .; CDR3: CASSGPRGRIRNEQFF; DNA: TGTGCCAGCAGTGGTCCCCGAGGTAGAATTCGGAATGAGCAGTTCTTC
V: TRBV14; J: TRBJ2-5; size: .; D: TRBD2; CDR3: CASSQAGLVAETQYF; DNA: TGTGCCAGCAGCCAAGCAGGACTAGTGGCCGAGACCCAGTACTTC